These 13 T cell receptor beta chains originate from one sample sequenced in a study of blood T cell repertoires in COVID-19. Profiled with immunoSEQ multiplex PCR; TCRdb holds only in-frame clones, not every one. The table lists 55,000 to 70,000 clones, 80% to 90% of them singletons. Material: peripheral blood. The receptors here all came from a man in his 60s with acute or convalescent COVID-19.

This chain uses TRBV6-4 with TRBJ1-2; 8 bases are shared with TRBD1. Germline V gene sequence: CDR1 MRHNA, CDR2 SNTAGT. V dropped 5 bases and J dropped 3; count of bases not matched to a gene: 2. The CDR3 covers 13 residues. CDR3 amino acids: CASSPTGDYGYTF. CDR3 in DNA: TGTGCCAGCAGTCCGACAGGGGACTATGGCTACACCTTC.

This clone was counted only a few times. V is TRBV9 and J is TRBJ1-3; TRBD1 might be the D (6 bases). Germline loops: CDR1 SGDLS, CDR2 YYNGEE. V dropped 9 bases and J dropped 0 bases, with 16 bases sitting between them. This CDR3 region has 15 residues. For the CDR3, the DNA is TGTGCCACCCGACCCTTGGACAGCTCTGGAAACACCATATATTTT. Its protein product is CATRPLDSSGNTIYF.

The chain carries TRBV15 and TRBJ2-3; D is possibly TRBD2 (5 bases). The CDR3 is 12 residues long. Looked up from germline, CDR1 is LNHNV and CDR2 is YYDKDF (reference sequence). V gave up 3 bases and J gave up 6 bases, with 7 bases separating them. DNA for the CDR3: TGTGCCACCAGCAGCGAGGGTGATACGCAGTATTTT. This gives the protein CATSSEGDTQYF.

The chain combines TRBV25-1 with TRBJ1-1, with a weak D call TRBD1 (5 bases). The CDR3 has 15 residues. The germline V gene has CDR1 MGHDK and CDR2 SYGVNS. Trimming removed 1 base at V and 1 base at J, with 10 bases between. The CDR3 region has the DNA TGTGCCAGCAGTGAATCAGGGCTCGCGAACACTGAAGCTTTCTTT. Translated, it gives CASSESGLANTEAFF.

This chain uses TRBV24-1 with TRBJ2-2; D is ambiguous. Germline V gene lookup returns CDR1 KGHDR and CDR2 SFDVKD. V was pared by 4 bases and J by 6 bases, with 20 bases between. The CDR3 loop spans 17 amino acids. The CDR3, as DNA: TGTGCCACCAGTGACCCAATTGGTGGTTATTCGGCCGGGGAGCTGTTTTTT. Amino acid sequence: CATSDPIGGYSAGELFF.

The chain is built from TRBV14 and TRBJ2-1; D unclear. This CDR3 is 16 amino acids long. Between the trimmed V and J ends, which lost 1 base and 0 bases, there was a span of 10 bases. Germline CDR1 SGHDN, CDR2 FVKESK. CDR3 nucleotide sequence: TGTGCCAGCAGCCAAGGTTCCCCTGTCTCCTACAATGAGCAGTTCTTC. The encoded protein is CASSQGSPVSYNEQFF.

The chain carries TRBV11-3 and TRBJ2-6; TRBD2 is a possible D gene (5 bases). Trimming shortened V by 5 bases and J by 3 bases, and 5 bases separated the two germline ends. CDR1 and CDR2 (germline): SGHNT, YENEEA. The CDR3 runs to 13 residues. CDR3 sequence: CASSTSGANVLTF. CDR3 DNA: TGTGCCAGCAGCACTAGTGGGGCCAACGTCCTGACTTTC. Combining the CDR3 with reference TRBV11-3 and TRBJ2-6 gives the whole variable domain EAGVVQSPRYKIIEKKQPVAFWCNPISGHNTLYWYLQNLGQGPELLIRYENEEAVDDSQLPKDRFSAERLKGVDSTLKIQPAELGDSAVYLCASSTSGANVLTFGAGSRLTVL.

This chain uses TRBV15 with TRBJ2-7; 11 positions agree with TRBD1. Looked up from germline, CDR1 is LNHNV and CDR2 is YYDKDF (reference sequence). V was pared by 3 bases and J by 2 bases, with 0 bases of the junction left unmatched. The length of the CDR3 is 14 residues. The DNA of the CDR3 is TGTGCCACCAGCAGGGACAGGGGGCCCTACGAGCAGTACTTC. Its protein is CATSRDRGPYEQYF. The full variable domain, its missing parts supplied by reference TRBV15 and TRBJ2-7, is DAMVIQNPRYQVTQFGKPVTLSCSQTLNHNVMYWYQQKSSQAPKLLFHYYDKDFNNEADTPDNFQSRRPNTSFCFLDIRSPGLGDTAMYLCATSRDRGPYEQYFGPGTRLTVT.

As DNA, the CDR3 is TGTGCCAGCTCACCCCTTCGGGTATCCACCGGGGAGCTGTTTTTT. This gives the protein CASSPLRVSTGELFF. The V gene is TRBV18, the J gene TRBJ2-2; D not certain. The CDR3 loop spans 15 amino acids. From germline, CDR1 is KGHSH and CDR2 LQKENI. V shed 3 bases and J shed 4 bases, with 12 bases lying between them.

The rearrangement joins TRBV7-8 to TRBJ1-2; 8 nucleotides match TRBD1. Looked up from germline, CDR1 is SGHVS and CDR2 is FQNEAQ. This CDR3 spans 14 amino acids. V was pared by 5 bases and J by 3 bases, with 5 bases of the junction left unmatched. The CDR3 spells CASSTPTGDYGYTF. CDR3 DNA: TGTGCCAGCAGCACTCCGACAGGGGACTATGGCTACACCTTC.

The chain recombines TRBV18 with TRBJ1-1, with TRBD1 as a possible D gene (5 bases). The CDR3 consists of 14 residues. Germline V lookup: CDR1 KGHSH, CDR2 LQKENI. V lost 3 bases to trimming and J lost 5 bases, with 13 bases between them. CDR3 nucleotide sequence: TGTGCCAGCTCACCTACAGGTGGGAGGACTGAAGCTTTCTTT. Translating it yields CASSPTGGRTEAFF.

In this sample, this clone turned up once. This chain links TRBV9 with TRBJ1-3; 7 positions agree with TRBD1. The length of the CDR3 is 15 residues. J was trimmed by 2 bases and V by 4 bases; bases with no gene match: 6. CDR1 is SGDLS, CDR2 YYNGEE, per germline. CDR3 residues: CASSLRQGTGNTIYF. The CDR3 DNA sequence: TGTGCCAGCAGCTTGAGACAGGGTACTGGAAACACCATATATTTT.

DNA for the CDR3: TGTGCCAGCAGCTTAGGTTCCGGGGGGGCGCGGGAGACCCAGTACTTC. It encodes CASSLGSGGARETQYF. This chain uses TRBV7-9 with TRBJ2-5; TRBD2 matches 8 bases. V was pared by 1 base and J by 5 bases, with 9 bases of the junction left unmatched. This CDR3 region has 16 residues. Germline V gene data show CDR1 as SEHNR and CDR2 as FQNEAQ (reference sequence).